Listed below are T cell receptor beta chains from one sample, sequenced in a study of blood T cell repertoires in COVID-19. Measured with immunoSEQ multiplex PCR; TCRdb has only the in-frame clones, and not every one. The table lists some 48,000 clones, more than 75% of them singletons. What was sequenced was peripheral blood. These receptors all come from a woman of 80 years or more with COVID-19, enrolled during active disease. Both conserved end residues are part of each CDR3. Fields, in order: J gene, D gene, clone size, V gene, CDR3 protein, CDR3 DNA. The D gene is left open where the match is weak. For some rows the clone size is stated as once, few or many, or as a class when expanded; others skip it.

j_call: TRBJ1-1
d_call: TRBD1
clone_size: .
v_call: TRBV28
cdr3_aa: CASSTTGKNTEAFF
cdr3_nt: TGTGCCAGCAGTACGACAGGGAAGAACACTGAAGCTTTCTTT

j_call: TRBJ1-5
d_call: .
clone_size: few
v_call: TRBV11-2
cdr3_aa: CASSLGSGPQHF
cdr3_nt: TGTGCCAGCAGCTTAGGATCCGGGCCCCAGCATTTT

j_call: TRBJ1-4
d_call: TRBD1
clone_size: .
v_call: TRBV5-5
cdr3_aa: CASSLGQVLNEKLFF
cdr3_nt: TGTGCCAGCAGCCTTGGACAGGTCCTTAATGAAAAACTGTTTTTT

j_call: TRBJ2-3
d_call: TRBD2
clone_size: .
v_call: TRBV5-6
cdr3_aa: CASSLPAGGSDTQYF
cdr3_nt: TGTGCCAGCAGCTTGCCAGCGGGAGGTTCAGATACGCAGTATTTT

j_call: TRBJ1-4
d_call: .
clone_size: few
v_call: TRBV4-1
cdr3_aa: CASSQAIHRINEKLFF
cdr3_nt: TGCGCCAGCAGCCAAGCCATTCACAGGATAAATGAAAAACTGTTTTTT

j_call: TRBJ2-5
d_call: .
clone_size: .
v_call: TRBV10-3
cdr3_aa: CAISELLQETQYF
cdr3_nt: TGTGCCATCAGTGAGTTACTACAAGAGACCCAGTACTTC

j_call: TRBJ1-6
d_call: TRBD1
clone_size: once
v_call: TRBV5-6
cdr3_aa: CASSLGWGQINSPLHF
cdr3_nt: TGTGCCAGCAGCCTGGGGTGGGGACAGATTAATTCACCCCTCCACTTT

j_call: TRBJ2-7
d_call: TRBD1
clone_size: .
v_call: TRBV24-1
cdr3_aa: CATRRGQGTYEQYF
cdr3_nt: TGTGCCACCAGACGGGGACAGGGGACCTACGAGCAGTACTTC

j_call: TRBJ2-7
d_call: .
clone_size: .
v_call: TRBV2
cdr3_aa: CASSELYEQYF
cdr3_nt: TGTGCCAGCAGTGAACTCTACGAGCAGTACTTC

j_call: TRBJ1-5
d_call: TRBD1
clone_size: .
v_call: TRBV5-1
cdr3_aa: CASSGGTGDQPQHF
cdr3_nt: TGCGCCAGCAGCGGAGGGACAGGGGATCAGCCCCAGCATTTT

j_call: TRBJ2-3
d_call: .
clone_size: .
v_call: TRBV5-1
cdr3_aa: CASSSYTDTQYF
cdr3_nt: TGCGCCAGCAGCTCCTACACAGATACGCAGTATTTT

j_call: TRBJ1-2
d_call: TRBD1
clone_size: .
v_call: TRBV20-1
cdr3_aa: CSAKTGNSYTF
cdr3_nt: TGCAGTGCCAAGACAGGGAACAGCTACACCTTC

j_call: TRBJ1-2
d_call: .
clone_size: few
v_call: TRBV2
cdr3_aa: CASTPGGQRGYTF
cdr3_nt: TGTGCCAGCACCCCGGGGGGCCAGAGGGGCTACACCTTC

j_call: TRBJ2-3
d_call: TRBD1
clone_size: .
v_call: TRBV11-2
cdr3_aa: CASSYGQAPRLGTDTQYF
cdr3_nt: TGTGCCAGCAGCTACGGACAGGCCCCTAGGCTTGGCACAGATACGCAGTATTTT

j_call: TRBJ1-4
d_call: .
clone_size: .
v_call: TRBV30
cdr3_aa: CAWSVTREKLFF
cdr3_nt: TGTGCCTGGAGTGTGACACGGGAAAAACTGTTTTTT

j_call: TRBJ1-2
d_call: TRBD1
clone_size: .
v_call: TRBV19
cdr3_aa: CASSPRTGALYGYTF
cdr3_nt: TGTGCCAGTAGTCCAAGGACAGGGGCTCTCTATGGCTACACCTTC

j_call: TRBJ1-1
d_call: .
clone_size: .
v_call: TRBV6-5
cdr3_aa: CASSYAPAGNTEAFF
cdr3_nt: TGTGCCAGCAGTTACGCACCTGCGGGGAACACTGAAGCTTTCTTT

j_call: TRBJ1-1
d_call: .
clone_size: .
v_call: TRBV6-5
cdr3_aa: CASSESMNTEAFF
cdr3_nt: TGTGCCAGCAGCGAGAGCATGAACACTGAAGCTTTCTTT

j_call: TRBJ2-1
d_call: .
clone_size: .
v_call: TRBV19
cdr3_aa: CASRGAIKYNEQFF
cdr3_nt: TGTGCCAGTAGGGGGGCTATTAAGTACAATGAGCAGTTCTTC

j_call: TRBJ1-4
d_call: .
clone_size: .
v_call: TRBV7-8
cdr3_aa: CASIQRGGGEKLFF
cdr3_nt: TGTGCCAGCATCCAGCGGGGTGGAGGGGAAAAACTGTTTTTT

j_call: TRBJ1-1
d_call: .
clone_size: few
v_call: TRBV18
cdr3_aa: CASSPVRGNAIGTEAFF
cdr3_nt: TGTGCCAGCTCACCGGTCCGGGGGAATGCTATCGGCACTGAAGCTTTCTTT

j_call: TRBJ1-2
d_call: .
clone_size: once
v_call: TRBV5-1
cdr3_aa: CASSLARAAYGYTF
cdr3_nt: TGCGCCAGCAGCTTGGCCAGGGCTGCCTATGGCTACACCTTC

j_call: TRBJ1-2
d_call: .
clone_size: .
v_call: TRBV18
cdr3_aa: CASSPHPQGSDGYTF
cdr3_nt: TGTGCCAGCTCACCGCACCCCCAGGGGAGCGATGGCTACACCTTC

j_call: TRBJ1-6
d_call: TRBD1
clone_size: few
v_call: TRBV6-6
cdr3_aa: CASSSSRTGGSSPLHF
cdr3_nt: TGTGCCAGCAGTTCATCTCGGACAGGGGGAAGTTCACCCCTCCACTTT

j_call: TRBJ1-1
d_call: .
clone_size: .
v_call: TRBV7-9
cdr3_aa: CASSTGMNTEAFF
cdr3_nt: TGTGCCAGCAGCACAGGGATGAACACTGAAGCTTTCTTT

j_call: TRBJ2-3
d_call: .
clone_size: .
v_call: TRBV7-3
cdr3_aa: CASSSQGASTDTQYF
cdr3_nt: TGTGCCAGCAGCTCGCAAGGAGCTAGCACAGATACGCAGTATTTT

j_call: TRBJ2-7
d_call: TRBD2
clone_size: .
v_call: TRBV5-1
cdr3_aa: CASSLEGSGRSYEQYF
cdr3_nt: TGCGCCAGCAGCTTGGAGGGTAGCGGGAGATCCTACGAGCAGTACTTC

j_call: TRBJ1-2
d_call: TRBD1
clone_size: medium-sized
v_call: TRBV29-1
cdr3_aa: CSVVSRDRVDYGYTF
cdr3_nt: TGCAGCGTCGTCAGCCGGGACAGGGTCGACTATGGCTACACCTTC

j_call: TRBJ2-1
d_call: .
clone_size: .
v_call: TRBV7-9
cdr3_aa: CASSLSGSGAYNEQFF
cdr3_nt: TGTGCCAGCAGCTTATCGGGTTCTGGGGCTTACAATGAGCAGTTCTTC

j_call: TRBJ1-2
d_call: TRBD1
clone_size: .
v_call: TRBV5-1
cdr3_aa: CASSPNSDRGYGYTF
cdr3_nt: TGCGCCAGCAGCCCAAACTCGGACAGGGGCTATGGCTACACCTTC

j_call: TRBJ1-3
d_call: .
clone_size: .
v_call: TRBV28
cdr3_aa: CASGLTAPYTIYF
cdr3_nt: TGTGCCAGCGGCCTGACAGCGCCCTACACCATATATTTT

j_call: TRBJ1-2
d_call: TRBD1
clone_size: .
v_call: TRBV28
cdr3_aa: CASSPARGEINYGYTF
cdr3_nt: TGTGCCAGCAGTCCCGCCAGGGGGGAGATTAACTATGGCTACACCTTC

j_call: TRBJ2-1
d_call: .
clone_size: .
v_call: TRBV7-8
cdr3_aa: CASSLGGGGYNEQFF
cdr3_nt: TGTGCCAGCAGCTTAGGAGGGGGTGGCTACAATGAGCAGTTCTTC

j_call: TRBJ1-2
d_call: .
clone_size: .
v_call: TRBV23-1
cdr3_aa: CASRSRVVGYTF
cdr3_nt: TGCGCCAGCAGGTCCCGAGTGGTGGGCTACACCTTC

j_call: TRBJ1-5
d_call: .
clone_size: .
v_call: TRBV28
cdr3_aa: CASSLASHQPQHF
cdr3_nt: TGTGCCAGCAGTTTAGCCAGTCATCAGCCCCAGCATTTT

j_call: TRBJ1-1
d_call: TRBD1
clone_size: once
v_call: TRBV5-1
cdr3_aa: CASSPGQGRHTEAFF
cdr3_nt: TGCGCCAGCAGCCCGGGACAGGGGAGGCACACTGAAGCTTTCTTT

j_call: TRBJ1-1
d_call: .
clone_size: .
v_call: TRBV28
cdr3_aa: CASTSPGENTEAFF
cdr3_nt: TGTGCCAGCACCTCACCAGGGGAAAACACTGAAGCTTTCTTT

j_call: TRBJ2-3
d_call: .
clone_size: .
v_call: TRBV9
cdr3_aa: CASSTTGGSTDTQYF
cdr3_nt: TGTGCCAGCAGCACCACCGGGGGTAGCACAGATACGCAGTATTTT

j_call: TRBJ1-1
d_call: TRBD1
clone_size: .
v_call: TRBV29-1
cdr3_aa: CSVEAGQGNTEAFF
cdr3_nt: TGCAGCGTTGAAGCAGGACAGGGGAACACTGAAGCTTTCTTT

j_call: TRBJ2-3
d_call: .
clone_size: .
v_call: TRBV5-1
cdr3_aa: CASSFQEATDTQYF
cdr3_nt: TGCGCCAGCAGCTTTCAGGAGGCCACAGATACGCAGTATTTT

j_call: TRBJ2-7
d_call: TRBD2
clone_size: .
v_call: TRBV19
cdr3_aa: CASSGGTSGYEQYF
cdr3_nt: TGTGCCAGTAGTGGCGGGACTAGCGGTTACGAGCAGTACTTC

j_call: TRBJ2-2
d_call: TRBD1
clone_size: .
v_call: TRBV18
cdr3_aa: CASSQQGASYTGELFF
cdr3_nt: TGTGCCAGCTCACAACAGGGGGCCTCGTACACCGGGGAGCTGTTTTTT

j_call: TRBJ2-7
d_call: .
clone_size: .
v_call: TRBV7-3
cdr3_aa: CASSPCRGGSSYEQYF
cdr3_nt: TGTGCCAGCAGCCCCTGCCGAGGAGGGAGCTCCTACGAGCAGTACTTC

j_call: TRBJ1-6
d_call: .
clone_size: .
v_call: TRBV28
cdr3_aa: CASKQGSRSPLHF
cdr3_nt: TGTGCCAGCAAACAGGGATCGCGCTCACCCCTCCACTTT

j_call: TRBJ2-3
d_call: .
clone_size: .
v_call: TRBV7-3
cdr3_aa: CASSFGALGTDTQYF
cdr3_nt: TGTGCCAGCAGCTTCGGAGCGCTTGGCACAGATACGCAGTATTTT

j_call: TRBJ2-1
d_call: .
clone_size: .
v_call: TRBV3-1/TRBV3-2
cdr3_aa: CASSPWYRVGEQFF
cdr3_nt: TGTGCCAGCAGCCCTTGGTACAGGGTTGGGGAGCAGTTCTTC

j_call: TRBJ2-3
d_call: TRBD1
clone_size: .
v_call: TRBV9
cdr3_aa: CASSRQGRTDTQYF
cdr3_nt: TGTGCCAGCAGTCGACAGGGGCGCACAGATACGCAGTATTTT

j_call: TRBJ2-7
d_call: .
clone_size: few
v_call: TRBV2
cdr3_aa: CASSESSHRTYEQYF
cdr3_nt: TGTGCCAGCAGTGAAAGTAGTCACAGGACCTACGAGCAGTACTTC